Listed below are T cell receptor beta chains from one sample, sequenced in a study of lymphopenia after photon versus proton radiotherapy. Assay used: immunoSEQ multiplex PCR; TCRdb lists only in-frame clones, some missing. The table lists about 6,800 clones, 90% to 95% of them singletons. Sequencing was performed on peripheral blood, taken from a patient treated with photon-based radiotherapy. Source of these receptors: a woman aged 50 to 60 with cholangiocarcinoma. The CDR3 runs from the conserved cysteine through the conserved F or W. Fields, in order: V gene, J gene, D gene, clone size, CDR3 protein, CDR3 DNA. The D gene is left open where the match is weak. For some rows the clone size is stated as once, few or many, or as a class when expanded; others skip it.

>TRBV5-6|TRBJ2-5|-|-
CASSLAEGYETQYF
TGTGCCAGCAGCTTGGCCGAAGGGTATGAGACCCAGTACTTC
>TRBV2|TRBJ2-5|-|-
CASRDDGSGTQYF
TGTGCCAGCAGAGACGACGGGAGTGGGACCCAGTACTTC
>TRBV10-3|TRBJ2-7|TRBD1|-
CAIRRTGGEDEQYF
TGTGCCATCAGGAGGACAGGGGGCGAAGACGAGCAGTACTTC
>TRBV10-2|TRBJ2-7|TRBD1|-
CASSDSHRGPHEQYF
TGCGCCAGCAGTGACTCACACAGGGGGCCCCACGAGCAGTACTTC
>TRBV19|TRBJ1-1|-|once
CASRNGILQNTEAFF
TGTGCCAGTCGTAATGGGATACTACAGAACACTGAAGCTTTCTTT
>TRBV18|TRBJ1-1|-|-
CASLTNGGVTAFF
TGTGCCAGCTTAACAAACGGGGGGGTTACAGCTTTCTTT
>TRBV7-9|TRBJ1-1|-|once
CASSPNDGRISEAFF
TGTGCCAGCAGCCCGAACGATGGGCGGATTTCTGAAGCTTTCTTT
>TRBV7-2|TRBJ1-6|TRBD1|-
CASSSPGGQGISPLHF
TGTGCCAGCAGCTCCCCCGGGGGACAGGGGATTTCACCCCTCCACTTT
>TRBV30|TRBJ2-3|-|-
CAWIRSGGRLRRFIAGTQYF
TGTGCCTGGATTCGAAGCGGAGGCAGGCTACGCCGGTTTATCGCAGGTACGCAGTATTTT
>TRBV10-3|TRBJ1-2|-|few
CAITEIANYGYTF
TGTGCCATCACGGAAATAGCTAACTATGGCTACACCTTC
>TRBV7-2|TRBJ2-7|TRBD1|-
CASSLVGGQSRSSYEQYF
TGTGCCAGCAGCTTAGTAGGGGGACAGAGCCGAAGCTCCTACGAGCAGTACTTC
>TRBV10-1|TRBJ2-3|-|-
CASSDTGTDTQYF
TGCGCCAGCAGTGATACAGGAACAGATACGCAGTATTTT
>TRBV29-1|TRBJ2-7|-|once
CSVTPDRSYEQYF
TGCAGCGTTACGCCGGACCGCTCCTACGAGCAGTACTTC
>TRBV29-1|TRBJ2-7|-|-
CSVQGTPYEQYF
TGCAGCGTCCAGGGGACCCCCTACGAGCAGTACTTC
>TRBV19|TRBJ2-2|-|-
CASMNWVNTGELFF
TGTGCCAGTATGAACTGGGTGAACACCGGGGAGCTGTTTTTT
>TRBV5-1|TRBJ2-2|TRBD1|-
CASSLEGTDFTGELFF
TGCGCCAGCAGCTTGGAGGGGACAGACTTCACCGGGGAGCTGTTTTTT
>TRBV6-5|TRBJ1-2|-|-
CASSYSWTQNVPQYTF
TGTGCCAGCAGTTACTCCTGGACCCAAAATGTCCCGCAATACACCTTC
>TRBV6-5|TRBJ1-2|-|-
CASSYRGEWYGYTF
TGTGCCAGCAGTTACCGGGGGGAGTGGTATGGCTACACCTTC
>TRBV19|TRBJ1-6|-|-
CASSISDSPLHF
TGTGCCAGTAGTATAAGCGATTCACCCCTCCACTTT
>TRBV29-1|TRBJ1-2|TRBD1|-
CSAQSVNLQGALYGYTF
TGCAGCGCCCAGTCAGTCAATTTACAGGGGGCTCTCTATGGCTACACCTTC
>TRBV11-3|TRBJ1-1|-|-
CASSFNRLTEAFF
TGTGCCAGCAGCTTCAACAGGTTAACTGAAGCTTTCTTT